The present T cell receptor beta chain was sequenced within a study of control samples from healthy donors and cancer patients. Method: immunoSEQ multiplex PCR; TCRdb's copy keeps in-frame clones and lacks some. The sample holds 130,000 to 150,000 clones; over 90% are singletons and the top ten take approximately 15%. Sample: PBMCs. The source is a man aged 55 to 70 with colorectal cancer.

CDR3 DNA sequence: TGTGCCAGTACCCCTCGTTGGGGCCCGAACACTGAAGCTTTCTTT. This translates into CASTPRWGPNTEAFF. The V gene is TRBV19, the J gene TRBJ1-1; tentatively, D is TRBD1 (5 bases). This CDR3 has 15 residues. Trimming took 7 bases from V and 1 from J, leaving 16 bases between them. Germline V gene lookup returns CDR1 LNHDA and CDR2 SQIVND (reference sequence).